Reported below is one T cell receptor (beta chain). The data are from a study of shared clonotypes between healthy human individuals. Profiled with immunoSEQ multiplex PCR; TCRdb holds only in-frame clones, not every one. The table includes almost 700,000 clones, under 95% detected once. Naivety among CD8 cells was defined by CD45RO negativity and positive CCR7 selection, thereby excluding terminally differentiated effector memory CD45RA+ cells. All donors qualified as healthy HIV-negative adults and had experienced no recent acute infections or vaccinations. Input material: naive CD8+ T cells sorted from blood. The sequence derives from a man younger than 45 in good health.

The CDR3 nucleotides read TGTGCCAGCTCACCTTCGATGAATGAGCAGTTCTTC. It translates to CASSPSMNEQFF. The rearrangement uses TRBV18 and TRBJ2-1, with D hard to call. V was clipped by 3 bases and J by 7 bases, with 7 bases between them. There are 12 residues in the CDR3. CDR1 KGHSH and CDR2 LQKENI come from the germline V gene.